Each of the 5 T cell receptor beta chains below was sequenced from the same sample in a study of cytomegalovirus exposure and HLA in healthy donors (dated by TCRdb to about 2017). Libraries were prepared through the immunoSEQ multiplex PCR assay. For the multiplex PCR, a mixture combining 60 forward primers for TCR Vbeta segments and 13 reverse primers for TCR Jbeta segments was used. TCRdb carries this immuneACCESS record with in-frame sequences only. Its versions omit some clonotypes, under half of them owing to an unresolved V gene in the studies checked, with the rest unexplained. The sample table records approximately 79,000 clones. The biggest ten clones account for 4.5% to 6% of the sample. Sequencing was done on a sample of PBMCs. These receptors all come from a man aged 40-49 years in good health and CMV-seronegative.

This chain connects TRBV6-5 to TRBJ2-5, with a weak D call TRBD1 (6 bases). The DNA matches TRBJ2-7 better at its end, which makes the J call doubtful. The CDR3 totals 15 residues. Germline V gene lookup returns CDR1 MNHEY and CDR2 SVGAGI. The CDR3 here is CASSNSGHLFYEQYF. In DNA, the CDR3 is TGTGCCAGCAGCAACTCGGGACACCTTTTCTACGAGCAGTACTTC.

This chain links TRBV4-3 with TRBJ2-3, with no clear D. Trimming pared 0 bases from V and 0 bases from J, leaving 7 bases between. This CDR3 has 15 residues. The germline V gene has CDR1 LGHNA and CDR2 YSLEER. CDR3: CASSQEGYSTDTQYF. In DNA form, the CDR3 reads TGCGCCAGCAGCCAAGAGGGCTATAGCACAGATACGCAGTATTTT.

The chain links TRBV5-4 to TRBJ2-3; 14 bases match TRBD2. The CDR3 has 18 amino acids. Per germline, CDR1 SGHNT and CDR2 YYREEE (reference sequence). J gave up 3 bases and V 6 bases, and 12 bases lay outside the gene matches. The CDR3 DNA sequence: TGTGCCAGCATATCCTCGTCGGGGACTAGCGGGGGAACAGATACGCAGTATTTT. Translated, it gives CASISSSGTSGGTDTQYF.

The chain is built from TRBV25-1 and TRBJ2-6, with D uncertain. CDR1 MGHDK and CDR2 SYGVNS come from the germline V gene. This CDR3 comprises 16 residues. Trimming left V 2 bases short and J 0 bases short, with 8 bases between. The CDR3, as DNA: TGTGCCAGCAGTGAACAGGCCTCCTCTGGGGCCAACGTCCTGACTTTC. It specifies CASSEQASSGANVLTF.

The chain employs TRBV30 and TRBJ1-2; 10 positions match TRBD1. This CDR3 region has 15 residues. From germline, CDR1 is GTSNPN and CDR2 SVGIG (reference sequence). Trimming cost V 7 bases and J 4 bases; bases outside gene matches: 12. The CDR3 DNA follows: TGTGCCTCAAACCAACCGGGACAGGGGTCCTATGGCTACACCTTC. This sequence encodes CASNQPGQGSYGYTF.